This T cell receptor (beta chain) comes out of a study of response to subunit inactivated influenza vaccine. Study-level findings and limits: That few new T cells are recruited by each seasonal influenza vaccination was the authors' suggestion.

This CDR3 region has 12 residues. Trimming took 6 bases from V and 5 from J, leaving 9 bases between them. The V gene's germline CDR1 is MNHEY and CDR2 SVGAGI. This clonotype has a count of ten or more. The antigen remains undetermined. TCRdb independently ran MiXCR on the RT-PCR reads; one entry per CDR3 protein. Of some 800,000 distinct CDR3 sequences listed, 21% are singletons. This chain joins TRBV6-5 and TRBJ2-3, with D hard to call. The material was PBMCs from blood, obtained more than 4 days after vaccination. The clonotype comes from a man aged 50 to 59 who received an inactivated influenza vaccine. CDR3 residues: CASSPKRDTQYF. The CDR3 nucleotides read TGTGCCAGCAGCCCCAAGAGAGATACGCAGTATTTT.